This section outlines one T cell receptor beta chain sequence together with its context. The antigen remains unidentified. The data stem from a study of identical twins. Study outcomes and limitations: Analyses of zero insertions could, in part, be confounded by invariant MAIT and iNKT cells.

Germline V lookup: CDR1 SNHLY, CDR2 FYNNEI. With 6 bases clipped from V and 0 bases from J, the junction kept 4 bases outside the gene matches. This CDR3 contains 15 residues. TCRdb used MiXCR to reprocess the 5' RACE reads, holding one entry per CDR3 protein. The table records about 920,000 distinct CDR3 sequences, approximately 13% of them present only once. These data were likewise used in another study, on yellow fever vaccine responses in identical twins.

This chain uses TRBV2 with TRBJ2-2; 7 bases are a match to TRBD1. The TCR was taken from a woman aged 18 to 35 in good health. The material sequenced was PBMCs. In DNA form, the CDR3 reads TGTGCCAGCAGCGGGACAGTTGCGAACACCGGGGAGCTGTTTTTT. Translated, it gives CASSGTVANTGELFF.